A single sample is the source of the 19 T cell receptor beta chains below, sequenced in a study of T cell responses to AZD1222 COVID-19 vaccine. TCRdb's table, derived via immunoSEQ multiplex PCR, lists solely in-frame clones and lacks some. Among 150,000 or so clones, more than 70% were seen once, and the ten largest hold 3% to 4%. Sequences were derived from peripheral blood, sampled on day 0 of MenACWY control vaccination. The receptors come from an adult in good health.

The chain combines TRBV4-3 with TRBJ2-6; TRBD1 matches 9 bases. Germline loops: CDR1 LGHNA, CDR2 YSLEER. V gave up 4 bases and J gave up 0 bases; unmatched junction bases: 13. The CDR3 is made up of 20 amino acids. Here the CDR3 DNA reads TGCGCCAGCAGCCCAGCATCCACAGGGGGCTTTGGCTCTGGGGCCAACGTCCTGACTTTC. Its protein is CASSPASTGGFGSGANVLTF.

The chain has TRBV18 and TRBJ2-7; D is unresolved. V shed 0 bases and J shed 6 bases, with 9 bases lying between them. This CDR3 is built from 13 residues. Germline CDR1 is KGHSH and CDR2 is LQKENI. This CDR3 reads CASSPPVGREQYF. CDR3 DNA: TGTGCCAGCTCACCACCGGTGGGCCGCGAGCAGTACTTC.

This clone was detected once. The rearrangement joins TRBV6-5 to TRBJ2-3, with D unresolved. The CDR3 has 15 amino acids. V was trimmed by 4 bases and J by 1 base, leaving 12 bases between them. Looked up from germline, CDR1 is MNHEY and CDR2 is SVGAGI. The CDR3 coding sequence is TGTGCCAGCAGTTCCCTCCCTGGGGGCACAGATACGCAGTATTTT. The encoded protein is CASSSLPGGTDTQYF.

V gene TRBV9 combines with J gene TRBJ1-2; D remains unclear. Trimming shortened V by 4 bases and J by 6 bases, and 19 bases separated the two germline ends. This CDR3 is built from 15 residues. Germline V gives CDR1 SGDLS, CDR2 YYNGEE. This CDR3 is CASSPTAARVDGYTF. CDR3 DNA sequence: TGTGCCAGCAGCCCCACGGCGGCCCGGGTGGATGGCTACACCTTC.

The chain recombines TRBV13 with TRBJ2-5; 11 nucleotides agree with TRBD2. V trimming: 6 bases; J trimming: 4 bases; junction bases outside the gene matches: 7. CDR3 length: 15 amino acids. The germline gives CDR1 PRHDT, CDR2 FYEKMQ (reference sequence). In DNA, the CDR3 is TGTGCCAGCAGTCCCACTGGACTAGCGGGAGAGACCCAGTACTTC. Translating it yields CASSPTGLAGETQYF.

This clone has only one observation. The chain links TRBV3-1 (or the pseudogene TRBV3-2) to TRBJ1-6; D may be TRBD1 (6 bases). The CDR3 covers 14 residues. Germline V gene lookup returns CDR1 LGHDT and CDR2 YNNKEL (reference sequence). V lost 4 bases and J lost 5, with 9 bases in between. The CDR3 sequence is CASSRTDNNSPLHF. As DNA, the CDR3 is TGTGCCAGCAGCCGGACAGACAATAATTCACCCCTCCACTTT.

This rearrangement joins TRBV3-1 (or the pseudogene TRBV3-2) to TRBJ1-6; no clear D. The CDR3 is made up of 12 amino acids. Germline values: CDR1 LGHDT, CDR2 YNNKEL (reference sequence). V was shortened by 1 base and J by 10 bases, with 5 bases between the two germline ends. DNA of the CDR3: TGTGCCAGCAGCCAAGCGGGGTCACCCCTCCACTTT. Protein sequence: CASSQAGSPLHF.

This chain links TRBV25-1 with TRBJ2-2; no reliable D call. The CDR3 is 13 amino acids. Trimming removed 4 bases at V and 2 bases at J, with 5 bases between. The V gene's germline CDR1 is MGHDK and CDR2 SYGVNS. The CDR3 region has the DNA TGTGCCAGCAGTGGTATAAACACCGGGGAGCTGTTTTTT. It codes for CASSGINTGELFF.

This clone has only one observation. V gene TRBV4-2 combines with J gene TRBJ2-7, with 7 bases lining up with TRBD1. V shed 5 bases, J shed 4 bases, and the junction held 14 bases outside the gene matches. The CDR3 covers 16 residues. Germline assignment: CDR1 LGHNA and CDR2 YNFKEQ. CDR3 DNA: TGTGCCAGCAGCAGACGGACAGGAAAGGAGTCGTACGAGCAGTACTTC. It encodes CASSRRTGKESYEQYF.

The J gene is TRBJ2-2, the V gene TRBV11-3; TRBD2 might be the D (6 bases). Per the germline V gene, CDR1 is SGHNT and CDR2 is YENEEA. The germline V and J ends were trimmed by 7 bases and 3 bases, with 15 bases remaining between them. There are 15 residues in the CDR3. The DNA for the CDR3 is TGTGCCAGCACCCCCCGGAGGGGAGACACCGGGGAGCTGTTTTTT. Residues: CASTPRRGDTGELFF.

The genes are TRBV5-1 and TRBJ1-1; perhaps TRBD1 as D (5 bases). This CDR3 comprises 16 residues. The V gene's germline CDR1 is SGHRS and CDR2 YFSETQ. Trimming shortened V by 2 bases and J by 0 bases, and 14 bases separated the two germline ends. CDR3 nucleotide sequence: TGCGCCAGCAGCTTCCAGGCGGGACGGCTGAACACTGAAGCTTTCTTT. The encoded protein is CASSFQAGRLNTEAFF.

A remark on this clone: At one of its ends the junction is not consistent with the germline gene, which may arise from a read error. This chain connects TRBV2 to TRBJ2-5; TRBD2 matches 13 bases. The CDR3 is 15 amino acids. The germline V gene encodes CDR1 SNHLY and CDR2 FYNNEI. The CDR3 loop reads CASSEDGTSGARYHF. The CDR3 DNA is TGTGCCAGCAGCGAAGATGGGACTAGCGGGGCTCGTTATCACTTC.

The chain has TRBV6-2 or TRBV6-3 and TRBJ2-7, with 8 bases fitting TRBD1. Germline trimming cut 5 bases from V and 3 bases from J; bases unmatched to any gene: 6. CDR1 is MNHEY, CDR2 SVGEGT, per germline. The CDR3 is 14 amino acids. The CDR3 sequence: CASSLYRGSYEQYF. CDR3 DNA: TGTGCCAGCAGTCTTTACAGGGGGAGCTACGAGCAGTACTTC.

V and J are TRBV2 and TRBJ1-5; unclear D gene. The CDR3 contains 16 residues. The germline CDR1 and CDR2 sequences are SNHLY and FYNNEI. The V end lost 6 bases, the J end lost 0 bases, and 15 bases lay between the germline ends. CDR3 nucleotide sequence: TGTGCCAGCAGCGGGGAAACAGTTTATAGCAATCAGCCCCAGCATTTT. It codes for CASSGETVYSNQPQHF.

The genes are TRBV19 and TRBJ1-2; D is perhaps TRBD1 (6 bases). This CDR3 is 14 amino acids long. The ends were cut back, 5 bases at V and 5 bases at J, with 15 bases in the middle. Germline V gene data show CDR1 as LNHDA and CDR2 as SQIVND (reference sequence). The CDR3 sequence is CASSQTGIWYGYTF. The CDR3 DNA reads as TGTGCCAGTAGTCAAACAGGGATCTGGTATGGCTACACCTTC.

The genes are TRBV7-2 and TRBJ1-1; TRBD1 agrees at 7 bases. This CDR3 has 14 residues. The germline gives CDR1 SGHTA, CDR2 FQGNSA. The ends lost 2 bases at V and 4 bases at J; junction bases unmatched: 4. The CDR3 DNA reads as TGTGCCAGCAGCTTAAGGGGGCGGGTCACTGAAGCTTTCTTT. This sequence encodes CASSLRGRVTEAFF.

The chain is built from TRBV7-6 and TRBJ2-3, with 8 bases fitting TRBD2. V was clipped by 2 bases and J by 6 bases; unmatched bases: 7. Germline CDR1 and CDR2: SGHVS and FNYEAQ. The CDR3 has 15 residues. Written as DNA, the CDR3 is TGTGCCAGCAGCTTAAGACGGGGGGGCGGTGATACGCAGTATTTT. The encoded protein is CASSLRRGGGDTQYF. Drawing the rest from reference TRBV7-6 and TRBJ2-3, the complete variable domain is GAGVSQSPRYKVTKRGQDVALRCDPISGHVSLYWYRQALGQGPEFLTYFNYEAQQDKSGLPNDRFSAERPEGSISTLTIQRTEQRDSAMYRCASSLRRGGGDTQYFGPGTRLTVL.

The CDR3 sequence is CASSPFTGAEATEAFF. CDR3 in DNA: TGCGCCAGCAGTCCCTTTACAGGGGCGGAGGCCACTGAAGCTTTCTTT. V usage is TRBV5-1 and J usage is TRBJ1-1; 7 bases align to TRBD1. This CDR3 spans 16 amino acids. Germline trimming cut 5 bases from V and 4 bases from J; bases unmatched to any gene: 14. Germline V gives CDR1 SGHRS, CDR2 YFSETQ.

The chain joins TRBV5-1 to TRBJ1-1; D remains ambiguous. The CDR3 has 14 amino acids. Germline V gene lookup returns CDR1 SGHRS and CDR2 YFSETQ. V was shortened by 0 bases and J by 0 bases, with 6 bases between the two germline ends. The CDR3 loop is CASSLESMNTEAFF. The CDR3 nucleotides read TGCGCCAGCAGCTTGGAGAGTATGAACACTGAAGCTTTCTTT.